This T cell receptor beta chain comes out of a study of tumor-infiltrating lymphocytes in primary liver carcinoma. Across the study: Samples returned roughly 3.65 to 7.5 million productive TCRbeta reads, a yield that was similar across tissue types.

Study-wide results and caveats: Tumor samples exhibited a significantly greater top-250-clone fraction than blood samples (p = 0.039). Less overlap was seen in tumor-adjacent and tumor-blood pairs than in tumor region pairs.

Unsorted bulk tissue of about 17-32 mg yielded co-extracted RNA and DNA. Through surgical resection, the patients' primary liver carcinoma was treated. Total RNA (roughly 0.45 ug) served as template for TCR beta cDNA synthesis primed by a constant-region primer. Slightly modified ARM-PCR with three nested multiplex PCR rounds yielded TCR beta libraries. Researchers ran the first two PCR rounds for 9 to 10 cycles each with TRBV1-TRBV30 forward primers and a C-beta reverse primer. TCRdb re-analysed the multiplex PCR reads in MiXCR, keeping a single row per CDR3 protein. The data contain over 75,000 distinct CDR3 sequences, around 68% of them singletons. The V gene's germline CDR1 is MGHRA and CDR2 YSYEKL. V was trimmed by 1 base and J by 5 bases, leaving 10 bases between them. The CDR3 spans 14 residues. A remark on this clonotype: Its antigen is currently unknown.

The chain is built from TRBV4-1 and TRBJ2-3; D is unclear. This TCR came from a middle-aged man with primary liver carcinoma and hepatitis B virus infection. Sequencing input: tumor-adjacent normal liver tissue. CDR3 in DNA: TGCGCCAGCAGCCAAGTCTCCGAGAAAGATACGCAGTATTTT. Encoded protein: CASSQVSEKDTQYF.